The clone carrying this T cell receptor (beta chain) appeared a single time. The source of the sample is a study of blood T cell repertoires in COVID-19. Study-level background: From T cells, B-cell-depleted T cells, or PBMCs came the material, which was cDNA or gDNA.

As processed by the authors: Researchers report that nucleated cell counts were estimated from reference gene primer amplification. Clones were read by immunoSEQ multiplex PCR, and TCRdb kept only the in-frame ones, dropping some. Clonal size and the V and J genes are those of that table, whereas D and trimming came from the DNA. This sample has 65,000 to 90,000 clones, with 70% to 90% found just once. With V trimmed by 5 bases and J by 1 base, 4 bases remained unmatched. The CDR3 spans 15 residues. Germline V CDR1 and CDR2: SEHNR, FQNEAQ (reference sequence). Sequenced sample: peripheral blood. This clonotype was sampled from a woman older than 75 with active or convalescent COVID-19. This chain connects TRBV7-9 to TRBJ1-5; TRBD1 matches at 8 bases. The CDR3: CASSPTGVSNQPQHF. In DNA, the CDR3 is TGTGCCAGCAGCCCGACAGGGGTCAGCAATCAGCCCCAGCATTTT. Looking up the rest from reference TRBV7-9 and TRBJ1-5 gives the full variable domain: DTGVSQNPRHKITKRGQNVTFRCDPISEHNRLYWYRQTLGQGPEFLTYFQNEAQLEKSRLLSDRFSAERPKGSFSTLEIQRTEQGDSAMYLCASSPTGVSNQPQHFGDGTRLSIL.